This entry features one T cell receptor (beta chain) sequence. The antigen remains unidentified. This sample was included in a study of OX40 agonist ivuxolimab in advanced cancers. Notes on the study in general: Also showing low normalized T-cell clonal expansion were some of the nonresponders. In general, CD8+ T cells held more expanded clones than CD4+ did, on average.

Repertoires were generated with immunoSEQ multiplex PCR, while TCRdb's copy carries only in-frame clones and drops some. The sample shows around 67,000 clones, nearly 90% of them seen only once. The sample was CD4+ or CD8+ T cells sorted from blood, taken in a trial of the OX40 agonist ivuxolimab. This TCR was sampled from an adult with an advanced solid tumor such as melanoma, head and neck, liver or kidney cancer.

This chain's CDR3 is CASSADLGPQETQYF. Written as DNA, the CDR3 is TGTGCCAGCAGCGCCGATTTGGGCCCGCAAGAGACCCAGTACTTC. V is TRBV9 and J is TRBJ2-5; unclear D gene. V lost 3 bases and J lost 2, with 14 bases in between. Per germline, CDR1 SGDLS and CDR2 YYNGEE. The CDR3 sequence is 15 residues long.